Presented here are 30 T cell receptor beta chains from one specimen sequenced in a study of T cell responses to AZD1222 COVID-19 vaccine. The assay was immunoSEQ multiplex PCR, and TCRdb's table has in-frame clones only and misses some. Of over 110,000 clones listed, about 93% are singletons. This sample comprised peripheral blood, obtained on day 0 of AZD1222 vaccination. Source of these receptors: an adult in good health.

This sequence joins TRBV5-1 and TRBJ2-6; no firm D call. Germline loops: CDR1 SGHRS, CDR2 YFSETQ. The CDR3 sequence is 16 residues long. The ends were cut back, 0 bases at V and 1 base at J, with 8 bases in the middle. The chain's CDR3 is CASSLATGSGANVLTF. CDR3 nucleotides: TGCGCCAGCAGCTTGGCCACCGGTTCTGGGGCCAACGTCCTGACTTTC.

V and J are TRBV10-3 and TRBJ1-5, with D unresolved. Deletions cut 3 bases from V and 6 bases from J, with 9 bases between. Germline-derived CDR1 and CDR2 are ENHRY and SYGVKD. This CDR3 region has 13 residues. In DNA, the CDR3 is TGTGCCATCAGTGAAGAGGGTGGTCAGCCCCAGCATTTT. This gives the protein CAISEEGGQPQHF.

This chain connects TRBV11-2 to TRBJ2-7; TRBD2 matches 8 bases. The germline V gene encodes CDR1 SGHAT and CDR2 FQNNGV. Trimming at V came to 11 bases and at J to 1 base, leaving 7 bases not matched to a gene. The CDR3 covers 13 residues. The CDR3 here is CAYRTSGSYEQYF. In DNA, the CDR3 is TGTGCCTATCGCACTAGCGGATCCTACGAGCAGTACTTC.

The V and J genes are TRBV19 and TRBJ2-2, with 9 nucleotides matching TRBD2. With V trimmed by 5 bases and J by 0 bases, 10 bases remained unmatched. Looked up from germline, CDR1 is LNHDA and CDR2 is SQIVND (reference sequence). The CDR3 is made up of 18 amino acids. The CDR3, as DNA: TGTGCCAGTAGTCAATGGGTCTCTAGCGGGACGAACACCGGGGAGCTGTTTTTT. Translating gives CASSQWVSSGTNTGELFF.

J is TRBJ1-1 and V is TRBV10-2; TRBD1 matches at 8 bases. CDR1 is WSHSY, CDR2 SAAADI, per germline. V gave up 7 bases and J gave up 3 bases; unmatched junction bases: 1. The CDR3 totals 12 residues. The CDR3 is CASMTGDTEAFF. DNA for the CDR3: TGCGCCAGCATGACAGGGGACACTGAAGCTTTCTTT.

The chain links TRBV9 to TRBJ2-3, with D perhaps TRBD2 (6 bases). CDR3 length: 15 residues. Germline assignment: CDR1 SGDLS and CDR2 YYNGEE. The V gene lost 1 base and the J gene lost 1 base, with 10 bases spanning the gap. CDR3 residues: CASSVTSGGTDTQYF. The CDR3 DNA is TGTGCCAGCAGCGTAACTTCGGGGGGCACAGATACGCAGTATTTT. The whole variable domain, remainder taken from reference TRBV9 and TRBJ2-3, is DSGVTQTPKHLITATGQRVTLRCSPRSGDLSVYWYQQSLDQGLQFLIQYYNGEERAKGNILERFSAQQFPDLHSELNLSSLELGDSALYFCASSVTSGGTDTQYFGPGTRLTVL.

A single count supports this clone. CDR3 in DNA: TGTGCCAGCAGTTGGTCGGGGGGTGAGGGCAATCAGCCCCAGCATTTT. As protein: CASSWSGGEGNQPQHF. The chain employs TRBV27 and TRBJ1-5, with a possible D match to TRBD1 (5 bases). The germline gives CDR1 MNHEY, CDR2 SMNVEV (reference sequence). The CDR3 length is 16 residues. Trimming shortened V by 4 bases and J by 2 bases, and 15 bases separated the two germline ends.

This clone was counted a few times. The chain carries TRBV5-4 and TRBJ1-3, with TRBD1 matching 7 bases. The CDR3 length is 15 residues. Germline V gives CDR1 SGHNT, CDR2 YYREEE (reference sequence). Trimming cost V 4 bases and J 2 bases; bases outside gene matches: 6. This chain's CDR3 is CASSKVTGTGNTIYF. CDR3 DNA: TGTGCCAGCAGCAAAGTGACAGGGACTGGAAACACCATATATTTT.

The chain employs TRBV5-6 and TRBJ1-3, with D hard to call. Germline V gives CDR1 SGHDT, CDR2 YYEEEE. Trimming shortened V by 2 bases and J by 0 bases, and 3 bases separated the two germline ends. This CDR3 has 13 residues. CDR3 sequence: CASSFTSGNTIYF. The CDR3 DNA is TGTGCCAGCAGCTTCACCTCTGGAAACACCATATATTTT. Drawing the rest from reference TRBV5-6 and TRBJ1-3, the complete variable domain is DAGVTQSPTHLIKTRGQQVTLRCSPKSGHDTVSWYQQALGQGPQFIFQYYEEEERQRGNFPDRFSGHQFPNYSSELNVNALLLGDSALYLCASSFTSGNTIYFGEGSWLTVV.

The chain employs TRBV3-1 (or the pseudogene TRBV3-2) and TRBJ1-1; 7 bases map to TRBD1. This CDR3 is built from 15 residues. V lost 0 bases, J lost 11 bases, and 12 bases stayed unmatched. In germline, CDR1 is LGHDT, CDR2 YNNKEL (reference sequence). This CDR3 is CASSQEGTVGSLAFF. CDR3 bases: TGTGCCAGCAGCCAAGAAGGGACAGTTGGGAGTCTGGCTTTCTTT.

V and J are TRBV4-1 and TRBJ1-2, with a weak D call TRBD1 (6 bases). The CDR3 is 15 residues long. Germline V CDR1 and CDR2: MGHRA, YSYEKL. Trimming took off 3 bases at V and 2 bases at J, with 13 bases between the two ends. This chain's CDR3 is CASSQTGGQNYGYTF. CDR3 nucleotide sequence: TGCGCCAGCAGCCAGACGGGGGGCCAGAACTATGGCTACACCTTC.

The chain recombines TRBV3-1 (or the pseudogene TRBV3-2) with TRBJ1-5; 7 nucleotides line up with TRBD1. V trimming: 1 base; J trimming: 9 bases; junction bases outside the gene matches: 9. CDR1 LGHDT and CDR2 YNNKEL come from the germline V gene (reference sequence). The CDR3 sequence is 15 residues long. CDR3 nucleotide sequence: TGTGCCAGCAGCCAAGGCACAGGGGCAGAAGGGCCCCAGCATTTT. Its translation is CASSQGTGAEGPQHF.

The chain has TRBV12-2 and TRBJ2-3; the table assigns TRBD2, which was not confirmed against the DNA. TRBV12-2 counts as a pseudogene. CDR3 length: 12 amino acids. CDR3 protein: CASPGCTDTQYF. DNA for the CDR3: TGTGCAAGTCCGGGGTGCACAGATACGCAGTATTTT.

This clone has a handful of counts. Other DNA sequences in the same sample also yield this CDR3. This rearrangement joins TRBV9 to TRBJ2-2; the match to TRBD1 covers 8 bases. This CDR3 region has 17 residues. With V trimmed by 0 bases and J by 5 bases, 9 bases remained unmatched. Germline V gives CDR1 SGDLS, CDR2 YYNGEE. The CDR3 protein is CASSVASGGAGTGELFF. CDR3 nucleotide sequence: TGTGCCAGCAGCGTAGCTTCAGGGGGCGCCGGTACCGGGGAGCTGTTTTTT.

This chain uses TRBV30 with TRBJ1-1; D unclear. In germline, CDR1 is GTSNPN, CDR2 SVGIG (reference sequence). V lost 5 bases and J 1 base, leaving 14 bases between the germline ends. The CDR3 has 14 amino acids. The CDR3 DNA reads TGTGCCTGGGGCTTCGGGCAGACGAACACTGAAGCTTTCTTT. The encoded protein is CAWGFGQTNTEAFF.

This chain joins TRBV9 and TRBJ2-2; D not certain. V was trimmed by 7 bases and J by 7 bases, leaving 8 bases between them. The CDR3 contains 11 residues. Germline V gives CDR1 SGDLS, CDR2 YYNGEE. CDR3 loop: CASSLSGELFF. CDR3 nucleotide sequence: TGTGCCAGCTCCCTGAGCGGGGAGCTGTTTTTT.

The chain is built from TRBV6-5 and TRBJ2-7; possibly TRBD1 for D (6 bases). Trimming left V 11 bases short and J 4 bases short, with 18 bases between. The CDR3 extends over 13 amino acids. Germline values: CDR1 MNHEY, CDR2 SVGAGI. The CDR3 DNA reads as TGTGCCGCCTGGGGGCAGGGTAATTACGAGCAGTACTTC. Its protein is CAAWGQGNYEQYF.

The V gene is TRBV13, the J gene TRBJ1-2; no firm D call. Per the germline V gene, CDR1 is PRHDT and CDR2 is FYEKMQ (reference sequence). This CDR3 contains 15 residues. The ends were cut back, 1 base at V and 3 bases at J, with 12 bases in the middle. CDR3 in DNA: TGTGCCAGCAGCTTAGTTGGGGAACGGGACTATGGCTACACCTTC. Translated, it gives CASSLVGERDYGYTF. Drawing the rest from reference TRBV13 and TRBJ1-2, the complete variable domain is AAGVIQSPRHLIKEKRETATLKCYPIPRHDTVYWYQQGPGQDPQFLISFYEKMQSDKGSIPDRFSAQQFSDYHSELNMSSLELGDSALYFCASSLVGERDYGYTFGSGTRLTVV.

This CDR3 reads CASSPGAADTQYF. CDR3 nucleotide sequence: TGTGCCAGCTCACCAGGGGCCGCGGATACGCAGTATTTT. This chain uses TRBV18 with TRBJ2-3, with D perhaps TRBD1 (5 bases). V shed 2 bases and J shed 6 bases, with 9 bases lying between them. The CDR3 has 13 residues. Germline-derived CDR1 and CDR2 are KGHSH and LQKENI. Full variable domain (rest looked up from reference TRBV18 and TRBJ2-3): NAGVMQNPRHLVRRRGQEARLRCSPMKGHSHVYWYRQLPEEGLKFMVYLQKENIIDESGMPKERFSAEFPKEGPSILRIQQVVRGDSAAYFCASSPGAADTQYFGPGTRLTVL.

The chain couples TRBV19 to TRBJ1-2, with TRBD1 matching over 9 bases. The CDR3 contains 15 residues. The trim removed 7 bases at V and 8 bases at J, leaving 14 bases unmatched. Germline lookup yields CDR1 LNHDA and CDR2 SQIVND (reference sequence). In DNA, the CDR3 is TGTGCCAGTAATCCGGGACAGGGAATGATGAGCGGCTACACCTTC. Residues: CASNPGQGMMSGYTF. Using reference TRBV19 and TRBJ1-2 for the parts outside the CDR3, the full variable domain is DGGITQSPKYLFRKEGQNVTLSCEQNLNHDAMYWYRQDPGQGLRLIYYSQIVNDFQKGDIAEGYSVSREKKESFPLTVTSAQKNPTAFYLCASNPGQGMMSGYTFGSGTRLTVV.

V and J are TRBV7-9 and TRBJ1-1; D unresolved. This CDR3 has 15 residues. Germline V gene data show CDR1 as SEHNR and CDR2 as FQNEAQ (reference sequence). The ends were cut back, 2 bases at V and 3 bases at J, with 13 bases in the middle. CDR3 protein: CASSLPVGRDTEAFF. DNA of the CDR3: TGTGCCAGCAGCTTACCCGTCGGGAGGGACACTGAAGCTTTCTTT.

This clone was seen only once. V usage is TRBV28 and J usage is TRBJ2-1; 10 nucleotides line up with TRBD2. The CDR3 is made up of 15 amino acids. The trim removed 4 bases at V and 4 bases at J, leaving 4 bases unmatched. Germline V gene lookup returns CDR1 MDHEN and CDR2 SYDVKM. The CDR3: CASSSLAGVYNEQFF. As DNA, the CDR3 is TGTGCCAGCAGTTCGCTAGCGGGAGTATACAATGAGCAGTTCTTC.

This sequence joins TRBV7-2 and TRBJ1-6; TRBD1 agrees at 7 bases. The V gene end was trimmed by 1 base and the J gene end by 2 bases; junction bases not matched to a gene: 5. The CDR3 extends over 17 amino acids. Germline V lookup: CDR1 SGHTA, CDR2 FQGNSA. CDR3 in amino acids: CASSLDMQGAYNSPLHF. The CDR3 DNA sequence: TGTGCCAGCAGCTTAGACATGCAGGGGGCCTATAATTCACCCCTCCACTTT.

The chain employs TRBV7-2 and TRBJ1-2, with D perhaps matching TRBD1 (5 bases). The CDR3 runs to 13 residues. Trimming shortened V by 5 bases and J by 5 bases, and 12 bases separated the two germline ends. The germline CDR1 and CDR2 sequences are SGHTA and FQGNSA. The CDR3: CASSDQGWYGYTF. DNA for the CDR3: TGTGCCAGCAGCGACCAGGGTTGGTATGGCTACACCTTC.

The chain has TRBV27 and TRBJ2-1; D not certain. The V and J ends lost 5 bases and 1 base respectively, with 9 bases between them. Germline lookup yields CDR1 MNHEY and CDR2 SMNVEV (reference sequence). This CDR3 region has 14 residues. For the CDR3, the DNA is TGTGCCAGCAGTCCATGGCAATCCTACAATGAGCAGTTCTTC. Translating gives CASSPWQSYNEQFF.

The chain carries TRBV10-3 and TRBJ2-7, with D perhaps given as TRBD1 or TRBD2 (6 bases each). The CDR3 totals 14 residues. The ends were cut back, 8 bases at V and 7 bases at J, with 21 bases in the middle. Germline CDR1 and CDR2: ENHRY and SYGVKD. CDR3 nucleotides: TGTGCCATCGGAGGGCAGGACAGATGGGGGGAGCAGTACTTC. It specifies CAIGGQDRWGEQYF.

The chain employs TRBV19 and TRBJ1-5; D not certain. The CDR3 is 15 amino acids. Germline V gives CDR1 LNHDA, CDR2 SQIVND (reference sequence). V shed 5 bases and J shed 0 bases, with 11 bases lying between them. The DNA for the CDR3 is TGTGCCAGTAGTTCATACCCACATAGCAATCAGCCCCAGCATTTT. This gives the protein CASSSYPHSNQPQHF.

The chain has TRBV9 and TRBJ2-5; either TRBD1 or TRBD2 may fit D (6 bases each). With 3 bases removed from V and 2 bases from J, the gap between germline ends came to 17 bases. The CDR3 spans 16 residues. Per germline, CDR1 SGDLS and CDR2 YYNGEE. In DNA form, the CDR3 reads TGTGCCAGCAGCGAGTCCCCACGAGGGGGGCAAGAGACCCAGTACTTC. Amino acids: CASSESPRGGQETQYF.

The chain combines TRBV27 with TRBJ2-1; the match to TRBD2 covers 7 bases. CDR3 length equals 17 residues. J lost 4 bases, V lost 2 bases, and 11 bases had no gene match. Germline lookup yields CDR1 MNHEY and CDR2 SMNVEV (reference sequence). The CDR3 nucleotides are TGTGCCAGCAGTTTACGCCTCCCTGGGGAGGGGTACAATGAGCAGTTCTTC. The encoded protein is CASSLRLPGEGYNEQFF.

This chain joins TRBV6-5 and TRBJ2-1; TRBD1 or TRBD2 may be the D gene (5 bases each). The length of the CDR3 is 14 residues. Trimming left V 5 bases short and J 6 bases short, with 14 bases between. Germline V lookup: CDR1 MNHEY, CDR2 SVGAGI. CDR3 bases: TGTGCCAGCAGTCCCCGAGGGACCTCCAATGAGCAGTTCTTC. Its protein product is CASSPRGTSNEQFF.